A selection of T cell receptor beta chains follows, all from one sample in a study. Each CDR3 protein gets one entry after TCRdb re-called the 5' RACE reads with MiXCR. The sample lists 30,000 or so distinct CDR3 sequences, roughly 25% occurring once. Sequencing was performed on memory CD4+ T cells sorted from blood. Receptors were obtained from a female donor with breast cancer. The CDR3 runs from the conserved cysteine through the conserved F or W. The D gene is left open where the match is weak. A row's size may be missing; if present it is once, few, many or a size class.

>-|many|TRBV6-1|TRBJ2-7
CASSETREIDEQYF
TGTGCCAGCAGTGAGACCAGGGAAATCGACGAGCAGTACTTC
>TRBD1|many|TRBV10-3|TRBJ1-1
CAISRDRGLMNTEAFF
TGTGCCATCAGTCGGGACAGGGGTTTGATGAACACTGAAGCTTTCTTT
>-|few|TRBV20-1|TRBJ2-5
CSAREPRTIQETQYF
TGCAGTGCTAGAGAACCCCGGACTATCCAAGAGACCCAGTACTTC
>TRBD2|-|TRBV5-1|TRBJ2-3
CASRTSGVADTQYF
TGCGCCAGCCGGACTAGCGGGGTGGCAGATACGCAGTATTTT
>TRBD2|many|TRBV12-3/TRBV12-4|TRBJ2-2
CASSWSGRAGNTGELFF
TGTGCCAGCAGTTGGAGCGGGAGGGCTGGGAACACCGGGGAGCTGTTTTTT
>-|-|TRBV5-1|TRBJ2-1
CASTSVGGNEQFF
TGCGCCAGCACCTCGGTAGGGGGCAATGAGCAGTTCTTC
>TRBD1|-|TRBV20-1|TRBJ2-2
CSARGQGTNTGELFF
TGCAGTGCTAGGGGACAGGGGACGAACACCGGGGAGCTGTTTTTT
>TRBD2|few|TRBV20-1|TRBJ2-7
CSAPLLAGNEQYF
TGCAGTGCTCCCCTGCTAGCGGGAAACGAGCAGTACTTC
>TRBD1|-|TRBV4-1|TRBJ1-5
CASSEGQANQPQHF
TGCGCCAGCAGCGAAGGACAGGCTAATCAGCCCCAGCATTTT
>-|many|TRBV4-1|TRBJ1-5
CASGQQRGNPLNQPQHF
TGCGCCAGCGGTCAACAACGAGGGAATCCTCTTAATCAGCCCCAGCATTTT
>-|many|TRBV10-2|TRBJ2-1
CASLPGISYNEQFF
TGCGCCAGCTTACCGGGGATCTCCTACAATGAGCAGTTCTTC
>TRBD2|few|TRBV5-1|TRBJ2-1
CASSKGLAGINEQFF
TGCGCCAGCAGCAAAGGACTAGCGGGGATCAATGAGCAGTTCTTC
>-|few|TRBV6-5|TRBJ1-5
CASSAFREPLNQPQHF
TGTGCCAGCAGTGCATTCAGGGAACCCCTCAATCAGCCCCAGCATTTT
>TRBD1|-|TRBV15|TRBJ1-2
CATSRGRQDRVYGYTF
TGTGCCACCAGCAGGGGACGTCAAGACAGGGTATATGGCTACACCTTC
>-|-|TRBV11-2|TRBJ2-3
CASSLGLTDTQYF
TGTGCCAGCAGCTTAGGCCTCACAGATACGCAGTACTTT
>-|-|TRBV27|TRBJ2-2
CASSLLGTGELFF
TGTGCCAGCAGTTTATTAGGCACCGGGGAGCTGTTTTTT
>-|-|TRBV12-3/TRBV12-4|TRBJ2-1
CASSTGANEQFF
TGTGCCAGCAGTACGGGGGCCAATGAGCAGTTCTTC
>-|few|TRBV4-2|TRBJ2-2
CASRLGGELFF
TGTGCCAGCAGACTTGGCGGGGAGCTGTTTTTT
>-|few|TRBV7-8|TRBJ2-2
CATASRDGYTGELFF
TGTGCCACTGCTTCCCGGGACGGTTACACCGGGGAGCTGTTTTTT
>-|many|TRBV4-3|TRBJ2-5
CASSQDQGGYETQYF
TGCGCCAGCAGCCAAGATCAAGGTGGATACGAGACCCAGTACTTC
>-|many|TRBV6-5|TRBJ1-2
CASSYSGSYGYTF
TGTGCCAGCAGTTACTCGGGCAGCTATGGCTACACCTTC
>-|-|TRBV18|TRBJ2-3
CDSSPWPATDTQYF
TGTGACAGCTCACCATGGCCTGCCACAGATACGCAGTATTTT
>-|few|TRBV14|TRBJ2-5
CASSLPWGMQETQYF
TGTGCCAGCAGCCTACCTTGGGGCATGCAAGAGACCCAGTACTTC
>-|few|TRBV28|TRBJ1-2
CASTKTVTNYGYTF
TGTGCCAGCACCAAGACAGTGACTAACTATGGCTACACCTTC
>-|-|TRBV5-1|TRBJ2-7
CASSLRAPYEQYF
TGCGCCAGCAGCTTGCGGGCGCCCTACGAGCAGTACTTC
>TRBD2|few|TRBV7-9|TRBJ2-1
CASSLVGLAASVPYNEQFF
TGTGCCAGCAGCTTAGTGGGACTAGCGGCGTCGGTGCCCTACAATGAGCAGTTCTTC
>TRBD1|many|TRBV5-6|TRBJ2-1
CASSQSGQGIYNEQFF
TGTGCCAGCAGCCAGAGCGGACAGGGGATCTACAATGAGCAGTTCTTC
>-|-|TRBV28|TRBJ2-3
CASSPTRMKTSSRGTDTRYF
TGTGCCAGCAGTCCCACCCGTATGAAGACTAGCAGCAGGGGCACAGATACGCGGTATTTT
>-|many|TRBV20-1|TRBJ2-4
CSARAGGPAKNIQYF
TGCAGTGCTAGAGCGGGGGGCCCAGCCAAAAACATTCAGTACTTC
>TRBD2|-|TRBV24-1|TRBJ2-3
CATSDRPGLAGYTDTQYF
TGTGCCACCAGTGACAGACCGGGACTAGCGGGGTACACAGATACGCAGTATTTT
>-|few|TRBV12-3/TRBV12-4|TRBJ2-2
CASSLGTEELFF
TGTGCCAGCAGTTTGGGGACCGAGGAGCTGTTTTTT
>TRBD1|few|TRBV6-5|TRBJ2-5
CASSGQGLGETQYF
TGTGCCAGCAGTGGACAGGGTCTCGGCGAGACCCAGTACTTC
>-|few|TRBV6-1|TRBJ1-5
CASSVRGVRLNQPQHF
TGTGCCAGCAGTGTACGGGGTGTCCGCCTCAATCAGCCCCAGCATTTT
>-|many|TRBV12-3/TRBV12-4|TRBJ1-4
CASSAPDTEDEKLFF
TGTGCCAGCAGTGCCCCGGACACGGAGGATGAAAAACTGTTTTTT
>-|-|TRBV15|TRBJ2-1
CATSRAGNEQFF
TGTGCCACCAGCAGAGCGGGGAATGAGCAGTTCTTC